The sample holds one count of the clone carrying this TCR beta chain. The assay was immunoSEQ multiplex PCR, and TCRdb's table has in-frame clones only and misses some. The top ten hold 2.6% of the sample, which has about 320,000 clones, about 88% seen once. The V gene lost 6 bases and the J gene lost 0 bases, with 7 bases spanning the gap. CDR1 is MNHEY, CDR2 SVGAGI, per germline. This CDR3 region has 13 residues. These data belong to a study of blood T cell repertoires in COVID-19. Cohort 3 donors counted as recovered after two negative PCRs, clearance, or resolved symptoms. The specimen sequenced was PBMCs or T cells enriched from blood (not recorded which). This receptor was obtained from a man aged 55 to 70 who had recovered from COVID-19. The genes are TRBV6-5 and TRBJ2-3; D is ambiguous. Written as DNA, the CDR3 is TGTGCCAGCAGAGCCCCGAGCACAGATACGCAGTATTTT. Translation: CASRAPSTDTQYF.